This entry concerns a single T cell receptor (beta chain). The data are from a study of blood T cell repertoires in COVID-19. Sequencing used immunoSEQ multiplex PCR; TCRdb keeps in-frame clones, though not all of them. The sample shows about 210,000 clones, about 91% of them seen only once. In germline, CDR1 is LGHDT, CDR2 YNNKEL (reference sequence). The ends lost 2 bases at V and 5 bases at J; junction bases unmatched: 7. This CDR3 has 15 amino acids. Input material: PBMCs or T cells enriched from blood (not recorded which). This receptor was obtained from a young man with acute COVID-19. J is TRBJ2-3 and V is TRBV3-1 (or the pseudogene TRBV3-2), with TRBD2 identical over 7 bases. The CDR3 reads CASSQLRGSQDTQYF. CDR3 nucleotide sequence: TGTGCCAGCAGCCAACTGCGCGGGAGTCAAGATACGCAGTATTTT.